This entry lists 10 T cell receptor beta chains sequenced from one sample in a study of shared clonotypes between healthy human individuals. Positive CCR7 selection of CD45RO-negative cells yielded the naive CD8 cells, and terminally differentiated effector memory CD45RA+ cells were excluded. The table came from immunoSEQ multiplex PCR; TCRdb's copy has only in-frame clones and leaves some out. The table shows about 2 million clones, with about 95% occurring only once. Sequences were obtained from naive CD8+ T cells sorted from blood. These receptors originate from a man between 18 and 29 years old in good health.

The chain recombines TRBV11-2 with TRBJ1-3; no clear D gene. Germline loops: CDR1 SGHAT, CDR2 FQNNGV. The CDR3 totals 20 residues. The V gene lost 0 bases and the J gene lost 0 bases, with 21 bases spanning the gap. For the CDR3, the DNA is TGTGCCAGCAGCTTAGACCCTTGGGATGAGGCAGCCAGCTCTGGAAACACCATATATTTT. This codes for CASSLDPWDEAASSGNTIYF.

The J gene is TRBJ2-7, the V gene TRBV5-4; 7 bases line up with TRBD1. The CDR3 length is 14 residues. V was clipped by 0 bases and J by 8 bases; unmatched bases: 8. The germline gives CDR1 SGHNT, CDR2 YYREEE (reference sequence). Written as DNA, the CDR3 is TGTGCCAGCAGCTTGGGACAGGGAGTTTACAAGCAGTACTTC. Protein: CASSLGQGVYKQYF.

A single count supports this clone. This chain uses TRBV10-3 with TRBJ1-2; TRBD1 is a possible D gene (6 bases). CDR3 length: 17 amino acids. Germline loops: CDR1 ENHRY, CDR2 SYGVKD. V was shortened by 3 bases and J by 4 bases, with 21 bases between the two germline ends. The CDR3 DNA reads as TGTGCCATCAGTGAAATAAGTGGAGGACAGAGACCCTATGGCTACACCTTC. Protein: CAISEISGGQRPYGYTF.

This rearrangement joins TRBV19 to TRBJ1-5; possible D gene TRBD1, 5 bases. V lost 7 bases and J 7 bases, leaving 11 bases between the germline ends. The V gene's germline CDR1 is LNHDA and CDR2 SQIVND (reference sequence). CDR3 length: 12 amino acids. CDR3 nucleotides: TGTGCCAGTAACGGGGACGGGCAGCCCCAGCATTTT. It is translated as CASNGDGQPQHF.

V gene TRBV13 combines with J gene TRBJ1-1; D is uncertain. Germline values: CDR1 PRHDT, CDR2 FYEKMQ (reference sequence). Trimming took 5 bases from V and 3 from J, leaving 16 bases between them. The CDR3 loop spans 15 amino acids. In DNA, the CDR3 is TGTGCCAGCAGCGGTACCGGCGCCCGGGACACTGAAGCTTTCTTT. It is translated as CASSGTGARDTEAFF.

The chain combines TRBV9 with TRBJ2-2; TRBD1 matches at 9 bases. Trimming cost V 2 bases and J 1 base; bases outside gene matches: 6. Germline CDR1 SGDLS, CDR2 YYNGEE. The CDR3 consists of 17 residues. CDR3 amino acids: CASSVPRTGVNTGELFF. Here the CDR3 DNA reads TGTGCCAGCAGCGTTCCCAGGACAGGGGTGAACACCGGGGAGCTGTTTTTT.

V gene TRBV6-5 combines with J gene TRBJ2-5, with TRBD2 matching over 10 bases. Trimming removed 6 bases from V and 4 bases from J; junction bases left unmatched: 8. CDR1 is MNHEY and CDR2 is SVGAGI in the germline V gene. This CDR3 contains 15 residues. The CDR3 sequence is CASSLTSGVGETQYF. CDR3 DNA sequence: TGTGCCAGCAGCCTAACTAGCGGGGTAGGAGAGACCCAGTACTTC.

V usage is TRBV5-4 and J usage is TRBJ1-6, with 8 bases identical to TRBD1. The CDR3 is 15 residues long. The germline V gene encodes CDR1 SGHNT and CDR2 YYREEE (reference sequence). The V gene end was trimmed by 4 bases and the J gene end by 9 bases; junction bases not matched to a gene: 9. The CDR3 coding sequence is TGTGCCAGCAGCGCGCCGGGACAGGAGAGTTCACCCCTCCACTTT. This gives the protein CASSAPGQESSPLHF.

The J gene is TRBJ2-2, the V gene TRBV11-2; D might be TRBD1 (6 bases). Germline V CDR1 and CDR2: SGHAT, FQNNGV. The CDR3 contains 12 residues. The V and J ends lost 5 bases and 6 bases respectively, with 7 bases between them. This CDR3 reads CASSNRAGELFF. The CDR3 bases are TGTGCCAGCAGCAACAGGGCCGGGGAGCTGTTTTTT.

This chain connects TRBV6-1 to TRBJ2-5, with 15 bases lining up with TRBD2. Germline V gives CDR1 MNHNS, CDR2 SASEGT. The CDR3 has 15 residues. V shed 7 bases, J shed 5 bases, and the junction held 5 bases outside the gene matches. As DNA, the CDR3 is TGTGCCAGCACGGGACTAGCGGGGGGTAGTGAGACCCAGTACTTC. Translated: CASTGLAGGSETQYF.